Listed below are T cell receptor beta chains from one sample, sequenced in a study of T cells after yellow fever vaccination. TCRdb independently ran MiXCR on the 5' RACE reads; one entry per CDR3 protein. The data hold 310,000 or so distinct CDR3 sequences, with roughly 4% observed a single time. Sample: PBMCs, taken on the day of the yellow fever booster vaccination. Source of these receptors: a man aged 18-30 years who received the YFV17D yellow fever vaccine. CDR3s leave out the opening cysteine and the closing phenylalanine or tryptophan. D genes are given only for firm matches.

v_call d_call cdr3_aa
TRBV20-1 . SAALNGQDTQY
TRBV4-1 TRBD2 ASSHEAGEPSEQY
TRBV5-1 . ASNDERSTYGYT
TRBV2 TRBD1 ASSGGQGYQPQH
TRBV5-5 . ASSLTGVSSPLH
TRBV5-4 TRBD1 ASSTTGGRAGELF
TRBV5-4 . ASFWGPFNSGANVLT
TRBV20-1 TRBD1 SAVKTGVETQY
TRBV20-1 TRBD1 SAPGQGAEAF
TRBV25-1 . ASSEGGGTPPDTQY
TRBV12-3/TRBV12-4 . ASTLSILETQY
TRBV7-2 . ASSLERSSEQF
TRBV7-8 TRBD1 ASSKRRVTGLQGSADTQY
TRBV10-1 . ASSELTSYEQY
TRBV12-3/TRBV12-4 . ASRITEAF
TRBV2 . ASSAQGWHEQY
TRBV6-5 . ASSYDRRRGNYGYT
TRBV5-1 TRBD1 ASSLGTGQTYEQY
TRBV5-1 . ASSLERQDNTGELF
TRBV7-9 . ASSFEVPINYGYT
TRBV18 . ASSPQRVADTQY
TRBV4-3 . ASSPWTGTMGNNEQF
TRBV20-1 TRBD1 SARPTGGADQPQH
TRBV10-1 TRBD1 ASSSLDRANEQF
TRBV4-3 TRBD2 ASSPGTSAYNEQF
TRBV5-1 . ASSGTLFSSYEQY
TRBV28 TRBD1 ASSGDRALAKNIQY
TRBV7-6 . ASSLDAGYQETQY
TRBV6-6 TRBD1 ASSYSQEGTGAFNEQF
TRBV15 TRBD1 ATSRTGVEKLF
TRBV7-9 . ASSLPGRRPSGANVLT
TRBV5-6 . ASSFGSSNTEAF
TRBV29-1 . SVEARGGYGYT
TRBV7-2 . ASSLGGAGTQY
TRBV6-5 . ASSYSRDGGETQY
TRBV2 . ASSEKDPTAYEQY
TRBV4-1 . ASSRDHNQPQH
TRBV5-4 . ASSLSRVRSTDTQY
TRBV6-5 . ASGGVRVAF
TRBV24-1 . ATSDEETQY